Below, one T cell receptor (beta chain) is given with its context. This receptor's antigen is unknown. No base quality values were provided; no much bigger clone lies one nucleotide off. Whole blood was collected in K2EDTA tubes by collaborating institutions according to the institutions' own protocols. For TCRbeta analysis, collaborator samples were shipped as frozen whole blood, as isolated PBMCs, or as DNA extracted from either sample type. TCRbeta CDR3 regions were amplified from genomic DNA using the immunoSEQ Assay, a bias-controlled multiplex PCR. As for the original processing: The number of nucleated cells in each sample was estimated from the amplification of reference gene primers within the assay. To quantify the absolute abundance of each unique TCRbeta CDR3 rearrangement, sequence reads were collapsed and filtered. For each sample, productive Simpson clonality was calculated by taking the square root of Simpson's diversity index across productive rearrangements. TCRdb provides this immuneACCESS table in a form limited to in-frame rearrangements. Some clones are lacking; in checked studies, under half of them reflect an unresolved V gene, and why the rest are absent is not known. V and J calls and clone size come straight from that table; D and trimming were deduced from the DNA. This sample is represented by approximately 280,000 clones; over 75% of them were singletons. The ten largest clonotypes hold approximately 12% of the sample.

This sample is drawn from a study of blood T cell repertoires in COVID-19 (dated by TCRdb to the early 2020s). Looking at the study overall: The collaborator samples originated in the United States, Italy and Spain and spanned the acute and convalescent phases of COVID-19. The repertoires were released in a freely available public database meant as a resource for research on the immune response to SARS-CoV-2. Samples were obtained from the ongoing ImmuneRACE study (first 160 participants) and from about 1,300 subjects provided by 6 global collaborators. Nearly every sample came with metadata listing a de-identified subject ID, COVID-19 status, age in years and sex. Where available, HLA class I and class II types were obtained from metadata supplied by the sample provider rather than from assay-based typing. The prospective study material was composed of cDNA or gDNA derived from T cells, B-cell-depleted T cells, or PBMCs. Deeply sampled blood TCRbeta repertoires from subjects exposed to, actively infected with, or recovered from COVID-19 were included in the dataset.

What the research found in general, with its limitations: How much clinical and demographic metadata was included differed by source and by participant, and the metadata was provided uncurated.

The sequenced sample consisted of peripheral blood. The source of this sequence is a woman aged 60 to 75 with acute or convalescent COVID-19.

The encoded CDR3 is CASSLEGTAYYEQYF. The DNA reads TGTGCCAGCAGCTTAGAAGGGACAGCCTACTACGAGCAGTACTTC. The V and J genes are TRBV7-6 and TRBJ2-7, with TRBD1 matching 7 junction bases. Taken from the germline V gene, the CDR1 and CDR2 loops are SGHVS and FNYEAQ. CDR3 length: 15 amino acids, cysteine to phenylalanine. Of all the DNA, just the CDR3 is kept, 45 bases in frame from base 1. V lost 1 base and J lost 3 bases, and the count of bases not matched to a germline gene is 6.